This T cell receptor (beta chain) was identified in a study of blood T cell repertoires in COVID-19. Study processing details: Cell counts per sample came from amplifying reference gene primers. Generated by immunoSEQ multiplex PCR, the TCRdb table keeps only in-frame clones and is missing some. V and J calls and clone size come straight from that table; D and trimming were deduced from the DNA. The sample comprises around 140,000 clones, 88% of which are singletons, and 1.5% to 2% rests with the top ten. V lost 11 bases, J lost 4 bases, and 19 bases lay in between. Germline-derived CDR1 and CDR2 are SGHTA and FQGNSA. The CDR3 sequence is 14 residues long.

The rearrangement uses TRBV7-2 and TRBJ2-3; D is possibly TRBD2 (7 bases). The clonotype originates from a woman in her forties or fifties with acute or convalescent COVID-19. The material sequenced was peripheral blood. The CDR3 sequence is CAGGGGSWSDTQYF. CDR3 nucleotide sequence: TGTGCCGGGGGCGGCGGGAGTTGGTCAGATACGCAGTATTTT.